This T cell receptor (beta chain) originates from a study of OX40 agonist ivuxolimab in advanced cancers. Whole-study context: A mean age of approximately 58 years, range roughly 20 to 90, was recorded, and 82.7% were male. The study, taken as a whole, reports: Normalized T-cell clonal expansion was also low in a subset of nonresponders.

Sampled blood was obtained at baseline, cycle 4 day 1, and cycle 7 day 1. Comment on this clone: Its specificity is not known.

The assay was immunoSEQ multiplex PCR, and TCRdb's table has in-frame clones only and misses some. The table has nearly 90,000 clones, about 87% seen once. The CDR3 runs to 18 residues. V dropped 1 base and J dropped 4; count of bases not matched to a gene: 9. Germline values: CDR1 LNHNV, CDR2 YYDKDF (reference sequence). The origin of this receptor is an adult with an advanced solid tumor such as melanoma, head and neck, liver or kidney cancer. The specimen was CD4+ or CD8+ T cells sorted from blood, collected in a trial of the OX40 agonist ivuxolimab. The chain carries TRBV15 and TRBJ2-2; 10 nucleotides align to TRBD2. DNA for the CDR3: TGTGCCACCAGCAGAGGCCTAGCGGGGGCCGCGAGCACCGGGGAGCTGTTTTTT. Translated, it gives CATSRGLAGAASTGELFF.